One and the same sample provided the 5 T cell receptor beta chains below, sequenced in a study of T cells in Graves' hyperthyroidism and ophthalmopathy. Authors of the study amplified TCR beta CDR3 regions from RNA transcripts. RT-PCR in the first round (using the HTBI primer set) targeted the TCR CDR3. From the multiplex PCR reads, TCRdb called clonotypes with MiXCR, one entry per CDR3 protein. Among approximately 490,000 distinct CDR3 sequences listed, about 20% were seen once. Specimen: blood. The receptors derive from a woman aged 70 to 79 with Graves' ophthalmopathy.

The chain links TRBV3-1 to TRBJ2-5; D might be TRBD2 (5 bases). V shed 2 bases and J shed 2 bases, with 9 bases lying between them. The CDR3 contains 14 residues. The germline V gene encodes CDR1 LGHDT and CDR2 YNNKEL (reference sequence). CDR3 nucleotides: TGTGCCAGCAGCCAACCCCCGGGACAAGAGACCCAGTACTTC. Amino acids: CASSQPPGQETQYF.

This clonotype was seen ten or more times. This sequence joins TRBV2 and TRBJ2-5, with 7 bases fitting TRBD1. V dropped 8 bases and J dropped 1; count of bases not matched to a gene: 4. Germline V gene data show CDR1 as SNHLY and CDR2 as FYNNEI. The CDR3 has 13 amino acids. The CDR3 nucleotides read TGTGCCAGCCGCCGGACAGGCCAAGAGACCCAGTACTTC. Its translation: CASRRTGQETQYF.

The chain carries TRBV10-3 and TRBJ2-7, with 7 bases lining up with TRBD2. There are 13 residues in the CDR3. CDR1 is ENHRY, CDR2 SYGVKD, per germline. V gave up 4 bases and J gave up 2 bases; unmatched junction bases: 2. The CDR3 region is CAISAGLAYEQYF. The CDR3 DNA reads TGTGCCATCAGTGCAGGACTAGCCTACGAGCAGTACTTC.

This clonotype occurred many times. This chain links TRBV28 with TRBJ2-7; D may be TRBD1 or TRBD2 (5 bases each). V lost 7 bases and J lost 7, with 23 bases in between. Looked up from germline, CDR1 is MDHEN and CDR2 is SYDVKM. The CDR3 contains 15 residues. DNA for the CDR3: TGTGCCAGCACTCTGGGGCAGGGAGCGCGCGGGGAGCAGTACTTC. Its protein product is CASTLGQGARGEQYF.

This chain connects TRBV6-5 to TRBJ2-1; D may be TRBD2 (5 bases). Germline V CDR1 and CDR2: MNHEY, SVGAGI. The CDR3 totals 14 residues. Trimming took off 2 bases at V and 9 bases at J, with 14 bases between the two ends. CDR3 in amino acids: CASSYPEADGEQFF. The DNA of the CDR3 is TGTGCCAGCAGTTACCCAGAAGCGGATGGTGAGCAGTTCTTC.